This T cell receptor beta chain was obtained from a study of CD8 T cells in Susac syndrome. RNA in amounts of roughly 0.5 to 1 ug was reverse transcribed with random hexamers. From the immunoSEQ multiplex PCR reads, TCRdb called clonotypes with MiXCR, one entry per CDR3 protein. Among a few hundred thousand distinct CDR3 sequences listed, roughly 96% were seen once. Whole-study findings and limits: TCR sequencing and HLA analysis covered a relatively small number of individuals.

Comments on this clonotype: Antigen specificity is unknown.

This CDR3 region has 15 residues. V was shortened by 5 bases and J by 0 bases, with 11 bases between the two germline ends. V usage is TRBV12-3 or TRBV12-4 and J usage is TRBJ1-5; D is unclear. This TCR derives from a human donor with multiple sclerosis. The sequenced sample was CD4+ T cells from PBMCs. The CDR3: CASSPRWNSNQPQHF. CDR3 nucleotide sequence: TGTGCCAGCAGTCCCCGCTGGAATAGCAATCAGCCCCAGCATTTT.